Sequencing of this T cell receptor (beta chain) was carried out in a study of regulatory T cells in long-lasting Graves disease. Study-level findings and limits: Persistent Graves' disease cases displayed lower TCR diversity than newly diagnosed ones. Persistent disease preferred TRBV28, TRBJ1-2 and TRBJ2-5; new disease, TRBV20-1 and TRBJ2-1.

J was trimmed by 5 bases and V by 2 bases; bases with no gene match: 4. Germline assignment: CDR1 SGHTA and CDR2 FQGNSA. The CDR3 has 16 residues. At least ten counts were recorded for this clonotype. Antigen: not known. iRepertoire HTBI primers and Arm-PCR of CDR3 regions built TCR beta libraries. Each CDR3 protein is one row after TCRdb ran MiXCR on the multiplex PCR reads. Among 400,000 to 450,000 distinct CDR3 sequences listed, 15% to 20% were seen once. Time point meaning: newly diagnosed GD, antithyroid drugs for less than 3 months. Generation of the TCR library employed RNA extracted from PBMCs. This sample also belongs to another study, concerning T cells in Graves' hyperthyroidism and ophthalmopathy. This second report adds: The model made its ophthalmopathy prediction, and onset followed a median approximately 6.5 months later.

The sequencing here drew on peripheral blood mononuclear cells (PBMCs), taken at new diagnosis, from a patient treated with antithyroid drugs. The receptor's source is a woman aged 30 to 39 with Graves disease. J is TRBJ2-2 and V is TRBV7-2; 11 bases are shared with TRBD2. CDR3 sequence reads: CASSLLSGRGTGELFF. The DNA for the CDR3 is TGTGCCAGCAGCTTACTTAGCGGGAGGGGGACCGGGGAGCTGTTTTTT.